The present TCR beta chain was sequenced within a study of molecular identifiers for immune sequencing clone quantification. Researchers sorted naive CD8 T cells as cells that were CD8+CD4-CCR7+CD45RA+. TCRdb re-called the PCR reads with MiXCR, one entry per CDR3 protein. The profile covers about 640,000 distinct CDR3 sequences, with around 20% appearing a single time and roughly 0.9% taken by the ten largest. This clonotype was observed at least ten times. The V gene's germline CDR1 is MDHEN and CDR2 SYDVKM. This CDR3 region has 16 residues. Trimming took 5 bases from V and 4 from J, leaving 15 bases between them.

This chain joins TRBV28 and TRBJ2-6, with D possibly being TRBD1 (6 bases). Input material: naive CD8+ T cells from blood, with Jurkat cell RNA spiked in. The sample's subset: FACS-sorted CD8+CD4-CCR7+CD45RA+ naive T cells. This receptor was obtained from a human donor in good health. Some libraries in this study had Jurkat cell RNA spiked in. The CDR3 reads CASSKTGFAGANVLTF. CDR3 bases: TGTGCCAGCAGTAAGACAGGCTTCGCCGGGGCCAACGTCCTGACTTTC.